The 32 T cell receptor beta chains listed next were all sequenced from one sample in a study of regulatory T cells in long-lasting Graves disease. Time point specified: newly diagnosed GD, antithyroid drugs for less than 3 months. Extracted RNA from PBMCs served as the source of the TCR library. Researchers made TCR beta libraries by using iRepertoire HTBI primers and running Arm-PCR on CDR3 regions. TCRdb called the multiplex PCR reads again in MiXCR, with one record for every CDR3 protein. Seen here are fewer than 550,000 distinct CDR3 sequences, around 16% observed once, and the top ten hold roughly 25%. This sample also belongs to another study, concerning T cells in Graves' hyperthyroidism and ophthalmopathy.

The input for sequencing was peripheral blood mononuclear cells (PBMCs), taken at new diagnosis, from a patient treated with antithyroid drugs. Receptors were obtained from a woman aged 35-65 years with Graves disease.

This clonotype has only one observation. This may be a read error: a much more frequent sequence differs by one nucleotide. The rearrangement uses TRBV6-2 or TRBV6-3 and TRBJ2-2; possible D gene TRBD2, 5 bases. V lost 7 bases to trimming and J lost 7 bases, with 19 bases between them. Germline-derived CDR1 and CDR2 are MNHEY and SVGEGT. This CDR3 comprises 15 residues. The CDR3 DNA reads as TGTGCCAGCATACGCACAGAGGGCGCGGGCGGGGAGCTGTTTTTT. It encodes CASIRTEGAGGELFF.

As regards this clonotype: This may be a read error: a much more frequent sequence differs by one nucleotide. The V call is TRBV12-3 or TRBV12-4, the J call TRBJ2-7, with D possibly being TRBD1 (5 bases). The CDR3 is 13 amino acids. V was clipped by 6 bases and J by 2 bases, with 11 bases between them. The DNA for the CDR3 is TGTGCCAGCAGGGTTGGGGCCCCCTACGAGCAGTACTTC. Protein: CASRVGAPYEQYF.

CDR3 loop: CASSLAPPRIGSPLHF. As DNA, the CDR3 is TGCGCCAGCAGCTTGGCCCCCCCCAGAATCGGTTCACCCCTCCACTTT. This chain links TRBV5-1 with TRBJ1-6; unclear D gene. Trimming cost V 0 bases and J 9 bases, with 16 bases left between them. Germline assignment: CDR1 SGHRS and CDR2 YFSETQ. The CDR3 runs to 16 residues. Supplemented by reference TRBV5-1 and TRBJ1-6, the full variable domain reads KAGVTQTPRYLIKTRGQQVTLSCSPISGHRSVSWYQQTPGQGLQFLFEYFSETQRNKGNFPGRFSGRQFSNSRSEMNVSTLELGDSALYLCASSLAPPRIGSPLHFGNGTRLTVT.

This clonotype was recorded at least ten times. The chain carries TRBV3-1 and TRBJ2-5; D gene unclear. The V end was cut by 3 bases, the J end by 4 bases, with 12 bases between. This CDR3 spans 14 amino acids. Germline V gene data show CDR1 as LGHDT and CDR2 as YNNKEL (reference sequence). Here the CDR3 DNA reads TGTGCCAGCAGCCAGGAGCGTTTTCGAGAGACCCAGTACTTC. It codes for CASSQERFRETQYF.

This clonotype showed up just a few times. Written as DNA, the CDR3 is TGTGCCAGCAGCGTAGGGTCCCCTTTGCCTGAGCAGTTCTTC. Translated, it gives CASSVGSPLPEQFF. The chain has TRBV9 and TRBJ2-1, with D uncertain. This CDR3 has 14 amino acids. V gave up 0 bases and J gave up 9 bases, with 13 bases separating them. Germline CDR1 is SGDLS and CDR2 is YYNGEE.

The rearrangement uses TRBV10-3 and TRBJ2-5; D is undetermined. This CDR3 is built from 12 residues. Germline V gene sequence: CDR1 ENHRY, CDR2 SYGVKD. Trimming took off 0 bases at V and 5 bases at J, with 4 bases between the two ends. CDR3 bases: TGTGCCATCAGTGAGTCACCGGAGACCCAGTACTTC. Translating gives CAISESPETQYF.

J is TRBJ1-4 and V is TRBV15; D not resolved. The germline V gene encodes CDR1 LNHNV and CDR2 YYDKDF (reference sequence). V shed 5 bases and J shed 4 bases, with 14 bases lying between them. This CDR3 spans 15 amino acids. CDR3 nucleotide sequence: TGTGCCACCAGCGTCAGATCGGCCGTTAATGAAAAACTGTTTTTT. Translating it yields CATSVRSAVNEKLFF.

The chain carries TRBV12-5 and TRBJ1-1; tentatively, D is TRBD1 (5 bases). CDR1 is LGHNT, CDR2 FRNRAP, per germline. Between the trimmed V and J ends, which lost 4 bases and 5 bases, there was a span of 11 bases. The CDR3 length is 13 residues. The CDR3 sequence is CASGWGQRTEAFF. CDR3 nucleotides: TGTGCTAGTGGTTGGGGCCAAAGGACTGAAGCTTTCTTT.

The chain combines TRBV27 with TRBJ2-3; D is undetermined. The end of the DNA fits TRBJ2-7 better, so the J call may be wrong. The CDR3 totals 17 residues. Germline assignment: CDR1 MNHEY and CDR2 SMNVEV (reference sequence). DNA for the CDR3: TGTGCCAGCAGCTCCTTCCTGCCGGGTACTAAGTCTTACGAGCAGTACTTC. This sequence encodes CASSSFLPGTKSYEQYF.

This clonotype was found many times. The chain uses TRBV6-1 and TRBJ2-7; 10 nucleotides match TRBD1. The CDR3 is made up of 17 amino acids. Germline assignment: CDR1 MNHNS and CDR2 SASEGT. Trimming removed 4 bases from V and 0 bases from J; junction bases left unmatched: 9. The DNA for the CDR3 is TGTGCCAGCAGTGCTCTTTCCGGGACAGGGGCCTCCTACGAGCAGTACTTC. It specifies CASSALSGTGASYEQYF.

This clonotype was counted a few times. The genes are TRBV6-2 or TRBV6-3 and TRBJ2-2; TRBD1 matches at 7 bases. The CDR3 covers 19 residues. Trimming cost V 6 bases and J 2 bases; bases outside gene matches: 18. Germline-derived CDR1 and CDR2 are MNHEY and SVGEGT. The CDR3 region has the DNA TGTGCCAGCAGCCCAGCCAAAGCCCCCGGGACAGCTAACACCGGGGAGCTGTTTTTT. It is translated as CASSPAKAPGTANTGELFF.

At least ten counts were recorded for this clonotype. V is TRBV7-8 and J is TRBJ2-7; 8 bases agree with TRBD1. The length of the CDR3 is 15 residues. Germline V gene data show CDR1 as SGHVS and CDR2 as FQNEAQ. With V trimmed by 5 bases and J by 5 bases, 11 bases remained unmatched. CDR3: CASSVTGTGLDEQYF. The CDR3 nucleotides read TGTGCCAGCAGCGTCACCGGGACAGGTTTAGACGAGCAGTACTTC. The whole variable domain, filled in from reference TRBV7-8 and TRBJ2-7, reads GAGVSQSPRYKVAKRGQDVALRCDPISGHVSLFWYQQALGQGPEFLTYFQNEAQLDKSGLPSDRFFAERPEGSVSTLKIQRTQQEDSAVYLCASSVTGTGLDEQYFGPGTRLTVT.

This clonotype appeared a few times. V usage is TRBV6-2 or TRBV6-3 and J usage is TRBJ2-3; D may be TRBD2 (5 bases). CDR1 MNHEY and CDR2 SVGEGT come from the germline V gene. Trimming cost V 6 bases and J 3 bases, with 10 bases left between them. The CDR3 runs to 13 residues. CDR3 loop: CASRYRETDTQYF. The DNA for the CDR3 is TGTGCCAGCAGATACCGGGAAACAGATACGCAGTATTTT.

In its sample, this clonotype was seen many times. The chain has TRBV12-3 or TRBV12-4 and TRBJ2-1; D perhaps matches TRBD1 (5 bases). Between the trimmed V and J ends, which lost 3 bases and 4 bases, there was a span of 13 bases. CDR3 length: 15 residues. The CDR3: CASSLGRPGYNEQFF. DNA for the CDR3: TGTGCCAGCAGTTTGGGGCGGCCCGGATACAATGAGCAGTTCTTC.

This clonotype was counted at least ten times. The chain employs TRBV5-1 and TRBJ2-3; D assignment may be TRBD1 or TRBD2 (5 bases each). The ends were cut back, 4 bases at V and 6 bases at J, with 15 bases in the middle. In germline, CDR1 is SGHRS, CDR2 YFSETQ. This CDR3 has 14 amino acids. The CDR3 here is CASSQPGPSDTQYF. CDR3 nucleotide sequence: TGCGCCAGCAGCCAACCGGGACCGTCGGATACGCAGTATTTT.

Concerning this clonotype: A much larger clonotype is one base distant, so this may be a read error. The gene calls are TRBV11-3 and TRBJ2-5; D might be TRBD2 (7 bases). CDR3 size: 17 residues. The germline V and J ends were trimmed by 3 bases and 3 bases, with 20 bases remaining between them. Germline V gives CDR1 SGHNT, CDR2 YENEEA. The CDR3 sequence is CASSFTFGRGPKETQYF. CDR3 DNA sequence: TGTGCCAGCAGCTTCACGTTCGGGCGGGGGCCCAAAGAGACCCAGTACTTC.

The rearrangement links TRBV12-3 or TRBV12-4 to TRBJ1-5, with D uncertain. This CDR3 contains 13 residues. V was pared by 3 bases and J by 7 bases, with 10 bases between. CDR3 sequence (DNA): TGTGCCAGCAGTTTTGGGTTCCGGCAGCCCCAGCATTTT. It specifies CASSFGFRQPQHF.

This clonotype came up a few times. This rearrangement joins TRBV30 to TRBJ1-5, with 9 nucleotides matching TRBD1. V gave up 5 bases and J gave up 6 bases; unmatched junction bases: 2. The CDR3 totals 12 residues. CDR1 is GTSNPN and CDR2 is SVGIG in the germline V gene (reference sequence). The CDR3 DNA follows: TGTGCCTGGGGACAGGGGCCTCAGCCCCAGCATTTT. Translated: CAWGQGPQPQHF. The full variable domain, its missing parts supplied by reference TRBV30 and TRBJ1-5, is SQTIHQWPATLVQPVGSPLSLECTVEGTSNPNLYWYRQAAGRGLQLLFYSVGIGQISSEVPQNLSASRPQDRQFILSSKKLLLSDSGFYLCAWGQGPQPQHFGDGTRLSIL.

This clonotype was seen ten or more times. CDR3 protein: CSGSDPNTEAFF. In DNA form, the CDR3 reads TGCAGCGGATCGGACCCGAACACTGAAGCTTTCTTT. The gene calls are TRBV29-1 and TRBJ1-1; D is undetermined. The CDR3 extends over 12 amino acids. Trimming shortened V by 7 bases and J by 1 base, and 10 bases separated the two germline ends. CDR1 is SQVTM, CDR2 ANQGSEA, per germline. Full variable domain (outside the CDR3, taken from reference TRBV29-1 and TRBJ1-1): SAVISQKPSRDICQRGTSLTIQCQVDSQVTMMFWYRQQPGQSLTLIATANQGSEATYESGFVIDKFPISRPNLTFSTLTVSNMSPEDSSIYLCSGSDPNTEAFFGQGTRLTVV.

V and J are TRBV5-1 and TRBJ2-1, with 12 bases identical to TRBD1. CDR1 and CDR2 from the germline V gene are SGHRS and YFSETQ. The ends lost 4 bases at V and 8 bases at J; junction bases unmatched: 13. The length of the CDR3 is 17 residues. CDR3 DNA sequence: TGCGCCAGCAGCCCACGAAGCTCCGGGACAGGGGGCCATGAGCAGTTCTTC. This gives the protein CASSPRSSGTGGHEQFF.

This clonotype was seen repeatedly, ten times or more. This chain joins TRBV30 and TRBJ1-1; no firm D call. The CDR3 is made up of 12 amino acids. The germline gives CDR1 GTSNPN, CDR2 SVGIG (reference sequence). V gave up 5 bases and J gave up 1 base, with 8 bases separating them. CDR3 sequence: CAWGWENTEAFF. CDR3 in DNA: TGTGCCTGGGGATGGGAGAACACTGAAGCTTTCTTT.

This clonotype occurred many times. The CDR3 region has the DNA TGCAGTGCTAGGGACTTCAGGGGGACCACTGAAGCTTTCTTT. Its protein is CSARDFRGTTEAFF. V gene TRBV20-1 combines with J gene TRBJ1-1, with 7 bases lining up with TRBD1. This CDR3 contains 14 residues. The germline V gene has CDR1 DFQATT and CDR2 SNEGSKA (reference sequence). Unmatched junction bases numbered 8, after V lost 3 bases and J lost 4 bases.

The genes are TRBV7-9 and TRBJ2-7; 10 bases agree with TRBD1. Germline CDR1 SEHNR, CDR2 FQNEAQ (reference sequence). There are 15 residues in the CDR3. The V gene end was trimmed by 5 bases and the J gene end by 1 base; junction bases not matched to a gene: 5. CDR3 coding DNA: TGTGCCAGCAGCCCAGGGGGACAGGGGTCCTACGAGCAGTACTTC. Protein: CASSPGGQGSYEQYF.

This clonotype has just a few counts. The rearrangement links TRBV25-1 to TRBJ2-3, with 7 bases identical to TRBD2. The germline gives CDR1 MGHDK, CDR2 SYGVNS. The CDR3 covers 13 residues. J was trimmed by 4 bases and V by 5 bases; bases with no gene match: 3. The CDR3 loop is CASSIAGADTQYF. The CDR3 DNA follows: TGTGCCAGCAGTATCGCGGGGGCAGATACGCAGTATTTT.

Ten or more counts support this clonotype. The chain joins TRBV20-1 to TRBJ1-4; 11 bases fit TRBD1. V dropped 3 bases and J dropped 6; count of bases not matched to a gene: 6. CDR3 length equals 15 residues. Germline lookup yields CDR1 DFQATT and CDR2 SNEGSKA (reference sequence). CDR3 coding DNA: TGCAGTGCTAGTCCGGGACAGGGGGGCTATGAAAAACTGTTTTTT. It yields the protein CSASPGQGGYEKLFF.

This clonotype has ten or more counts. The chain carries TRBV5-1 and TRBJ2-1; tentatively, D is TRBD1 (5 bases). Looked up from germline, CDR1 is SGHRS and CDR2 is YFSETQ. CDR3 length: 16 amino acids. V dropped 4 bases and J dropped 0 bases, with 14 bases sitting between them. CDR3 in amino acids: CASSQGRQSSYNEQFF. Here the CDR3 DNA reads TGCGCCAGCAGCCAGGGAAGACAGAGCTCCTACAATGAGCAGTTCTTC.

The sample holds many counts of this clonotype. CDR3 in amino acids: CASSPSRTPNTEAFF. CDR3 in DNA: TGTGCCAGCTCACCATCCCGGACACCGAACACTGAAGCTTTCTTT. V and J are TRBV18 and TRBJ1-1; D may be TRBD1 (5 bases). Trimming removed 2 bases at V and 1 base at J, with 11 bases between. CDR3 size: 15 residues. Germline V lookup: CDR1 KGHSH, CDR2 LQKENI.

There are a few counts of this clonotype. Sequence at one end of the junction differs from germline and may be a read error. The chain joins TRBV6-1 to TRBJ2-4; 8 bases are shared with TRBD1. The CDR3 consists of 14 residues. Germline lookup yields CDR1 MNHNS and CDR2 SASEGT. CDR3 loop: CASSPTGGKTIQYF. Here the CDR3 DNA reads TGTGCCAGCAGTCCTACAGGGGGAAAAACCATTCAGTACTTC.

This clonotype was recorded only once. The gene calls are TRBV19 and TRBJ1-6; 7 nucleotides match TRBD1. This CDR3 comprises 16 residues. Germline V gives CDR1 LNHDA, CDR2 SQIVND (reference sequence). V lost 6 bases to trimming and J lost 7 bases; unmatched junction nucleotides: 12. The CDR3 region is CASSRREGAGNSPLHF. DNA for the CDR3: TGTGCCAGTAGCCGACGTGAGGGGGCAGGGAATTCACCCCTCCACTTT.

The table lists this clonotype with many counts. The V and J genes are TRBV28 and TRBJ2-7; TRBD2 agrees at 7 bases. The CDR3 has 13 amino acids. The V gene's germline CDR1 is MDHEN and CDR2 SYDVKM. The ends lost 5 bases at V and 6 bases at J; junction bases unmatched: 7. CDR3 sequence: CASSPAPGGEQYF. In nucleotides, the CDR3 is TGTGCCAGCAGTCCGGCCCCGGGGGGCGAGCAGTACTTC.

The chain recombines TRBV11-2 with TRBJ1-4; 7 bases fit TRBD1. The CDR3 is made up of 16 amino acids. The V gene end was trimmed by 6 bases and the J gene end by 6 bases; junction bases not matched to a gene: 13. Germline CDR1 and CDR2: SGHAT and FQNNGV. The CDR3 nucleotides are TGTGCCAGCAGGCCCCCGAGGGGTCAGGGGGATGAAAAACTGTTTTTT. Translating it yields CASRPPRGQGDEKLFF.

The V and J genes are TRBV27 and TRBJ1-2; tentatively, D is TRBD1 (5 bases). The CDR3 sequence is 13 residues long. Germline V gene lookup returns CDR1 MNHEY and CDR2 SMNVEV (reference sequence). Between the trimmed V and J ends, which lost 0 bases and 8 bases, there was a span of 10 bases. For the CDR3, the DNA is TGTGCCAGCAGTTTATCGGTCTGGGGGGGCTACACCTTC. Encoded protein: CASSLSVWGGYTF.